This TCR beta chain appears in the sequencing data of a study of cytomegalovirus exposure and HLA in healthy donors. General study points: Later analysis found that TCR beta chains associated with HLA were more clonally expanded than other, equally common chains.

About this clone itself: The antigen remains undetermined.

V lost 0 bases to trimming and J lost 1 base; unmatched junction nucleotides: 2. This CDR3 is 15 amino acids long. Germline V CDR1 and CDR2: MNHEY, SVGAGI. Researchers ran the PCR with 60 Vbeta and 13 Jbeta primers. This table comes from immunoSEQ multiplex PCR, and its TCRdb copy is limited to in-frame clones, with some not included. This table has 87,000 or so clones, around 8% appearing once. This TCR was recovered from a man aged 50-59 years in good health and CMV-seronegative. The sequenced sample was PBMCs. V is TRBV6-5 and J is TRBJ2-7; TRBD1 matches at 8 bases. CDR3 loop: CASSYSTGGSYEQYF. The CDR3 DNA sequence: TGTGCCAGCAGTTACTCTACAGGGGGATCCTACGAGCAGTACTTC.